This T cell receptor (beta chain) comes out of a study of response to subunit inactivated influenza vaccine (dated by TCRdb to 2017 to 2018). Concerning the study at large: Deep quantitative T cell receptor repertoire profiling was used in the study to track responses to a trivalent subunit inactivated influenza vaccine. Study-level results and caveats: The authors proposed that each seasonal influenza vaccination may bring in only a limited number of new T cells.

The germline V gene (reference sequence) supplies CDR1 DFQATT and CDR2 SNEGSKA. The CDR3 measures 15 amino acids from cysteine to phenylalanine. Only the CDR3 DNA is retained, 45 bases long and in frame from the first base. V is pruned by 5 bases and J by 4 bases, leaving 5 bases of the junction without a gene match. The receptor library was made with RT-PCR. The instrument given in TCRdb is Illumina HiSeq 2500. TCRdb trimmed the raw reads at Q25, called clones with MiXCR and kept productive beta chains. Each entry is one CDR3 protein sequence, shown with its most common DNA and genes. For this sample there are about 480,000 distinct CDR3 sequences; approximately 12% appear just once. The top ten clonotypes cover over 10% of the sample. Details on this clonotype: Its binding antigen is unknown. Nothing much larger sits one base from this clone, and base qualities are not available.

In the paper's terms, the time point label means: approximately 47 days after influenza vaccine administration. Sequences were derived from PBMCs from blood, sampled 35 to 45 days after vaccination. This TCR derives from a man aged 50-60 years who received an inactivated influenza vaccine. Donor details come from another sample of the same person, matched by shared clones. This sequence uses TRBV20-1 and TRBJ2-3; 14 middle bases align to TRBD2. The sequenced DNA: TGCAGTGCTGACCCGACTAGCGGGGGGGCAGATACGCAGTATTTT. Its protein is CSADPTSGGADTQYF.